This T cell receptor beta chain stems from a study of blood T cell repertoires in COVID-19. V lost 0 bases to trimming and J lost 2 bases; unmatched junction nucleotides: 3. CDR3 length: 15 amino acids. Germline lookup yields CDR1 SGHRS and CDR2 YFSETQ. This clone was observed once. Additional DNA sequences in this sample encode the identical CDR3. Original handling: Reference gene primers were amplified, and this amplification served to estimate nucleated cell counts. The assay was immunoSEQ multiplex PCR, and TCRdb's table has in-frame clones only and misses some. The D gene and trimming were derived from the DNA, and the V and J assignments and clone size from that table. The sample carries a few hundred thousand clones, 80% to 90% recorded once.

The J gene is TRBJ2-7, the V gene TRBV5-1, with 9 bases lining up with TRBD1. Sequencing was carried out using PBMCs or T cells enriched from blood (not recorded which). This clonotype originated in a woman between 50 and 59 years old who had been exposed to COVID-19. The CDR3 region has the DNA TGCGCCAGCAGCTTGGGTGGGACAGGGACCTACGAGCAGTACTTC. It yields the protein CASSLGGTGTYEQYF.